This T cell receptor beta chain originates from a study of shared T cell receptors in the human thymus. The CDR3 is made up of 15 amino acids. The V and J ends lost 1 base and 4 bases respectively, with 11 bases between them. CDR1 and CDR2 from the germline V gene are MNHNY and SVGAGI (reference sequence). TCRdb's table, derived via immunoSEQ multiplex PCR, lists solely in-frame clones and lacks some. The table shows 640,000 or so clones, with more than 75% occurring only once. The table lists this clone with a few counts. Another study also made use of these data, one on human thymus T cells. This second report adds: All donors were healthy Finnish infants who were undergoing corrective surgery to treat congenital heart defects. Surgeons resected thymus tissue during corrective heart surgery. Thymic and blood repertoires appeared to show biased V and J gene usage. In unrelated individuals, thymic repertoires overlapped highly, according to related research.

The clonotype was recovered from a boy under two years old with a congenital heart defect. The specimen was thymocytes. This chain joins TRBV6-6 and TRBJ1-5, with unresolved D. CDR3 sequence: CASSYLPGTNQPQHF. CDR3 nucleotide sequence: TGTGCCAGCAGTTACTTACCGGGTACTAATCAGCCCCAGCATTTT.